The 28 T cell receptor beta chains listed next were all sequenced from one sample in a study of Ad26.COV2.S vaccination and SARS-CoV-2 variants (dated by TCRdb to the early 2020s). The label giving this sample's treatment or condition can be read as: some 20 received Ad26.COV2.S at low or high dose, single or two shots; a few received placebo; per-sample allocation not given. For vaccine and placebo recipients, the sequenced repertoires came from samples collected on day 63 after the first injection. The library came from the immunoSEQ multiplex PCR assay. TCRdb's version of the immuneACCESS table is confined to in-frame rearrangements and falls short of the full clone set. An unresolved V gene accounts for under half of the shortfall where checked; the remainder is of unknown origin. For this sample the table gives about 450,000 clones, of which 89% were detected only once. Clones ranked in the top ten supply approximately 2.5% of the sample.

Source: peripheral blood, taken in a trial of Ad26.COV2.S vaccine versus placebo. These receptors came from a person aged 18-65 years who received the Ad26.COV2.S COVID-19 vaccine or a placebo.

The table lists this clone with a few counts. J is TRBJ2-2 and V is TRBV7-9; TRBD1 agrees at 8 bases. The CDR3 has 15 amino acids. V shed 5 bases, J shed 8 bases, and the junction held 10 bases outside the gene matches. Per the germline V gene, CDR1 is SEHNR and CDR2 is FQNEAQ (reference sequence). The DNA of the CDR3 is TGTGCCAGCAGCCTCAACAGGGGGTTTGGAGGGGAGCTGTTTTTT. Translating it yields CASSLNRGFGGELFF.

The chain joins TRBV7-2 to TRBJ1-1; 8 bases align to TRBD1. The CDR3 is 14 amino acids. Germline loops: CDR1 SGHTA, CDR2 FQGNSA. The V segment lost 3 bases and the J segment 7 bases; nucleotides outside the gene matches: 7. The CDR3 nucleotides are TGTGCCAGCAGCTTCCGACAGGGGAGTATTGAAGCTTTCTTT. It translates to CASSFRQGSIEAFF.

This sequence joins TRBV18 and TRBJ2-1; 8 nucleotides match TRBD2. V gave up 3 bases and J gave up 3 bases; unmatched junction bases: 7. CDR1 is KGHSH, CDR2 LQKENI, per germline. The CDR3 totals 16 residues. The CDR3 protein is CASSPVLAEFYNEQFF. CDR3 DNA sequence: TGTGCCAGCTCACCCGTACTAGCGGAGTTCTACAATGAGCAGTTCTTC.

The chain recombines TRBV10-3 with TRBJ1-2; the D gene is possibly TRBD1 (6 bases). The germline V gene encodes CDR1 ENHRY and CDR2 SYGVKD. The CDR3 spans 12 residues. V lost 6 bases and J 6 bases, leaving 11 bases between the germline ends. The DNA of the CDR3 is TGTGCCATCAGACAGGGATTAGATGGCTACACCTTC. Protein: CAIRQGLDGYTF.

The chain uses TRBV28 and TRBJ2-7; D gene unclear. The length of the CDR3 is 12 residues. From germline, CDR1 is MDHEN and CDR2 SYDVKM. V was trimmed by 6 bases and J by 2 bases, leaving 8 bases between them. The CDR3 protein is CASSYATYEQYF. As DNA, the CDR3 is TGTGCCAGCAGCTACGCCACCTACGAGCAGTACTTC.

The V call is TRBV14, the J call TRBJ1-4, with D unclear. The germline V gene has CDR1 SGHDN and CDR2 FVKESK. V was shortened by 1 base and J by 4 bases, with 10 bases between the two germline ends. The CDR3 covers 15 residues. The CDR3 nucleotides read TGTGCCAGCAGCCAAGTGGGTTCGGGTAATGAAAAACTGTTTTTT. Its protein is CASSQVGSGNEKLFF.

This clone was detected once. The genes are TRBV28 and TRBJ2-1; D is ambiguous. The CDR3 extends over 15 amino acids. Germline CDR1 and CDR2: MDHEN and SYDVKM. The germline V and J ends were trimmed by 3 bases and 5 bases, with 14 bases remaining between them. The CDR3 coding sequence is TGTGCCAGCAGTTTCTTCCCCCCCGGGCACAATGAGCAGTTCTTC. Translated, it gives CASSFFPPGHNEQFF.

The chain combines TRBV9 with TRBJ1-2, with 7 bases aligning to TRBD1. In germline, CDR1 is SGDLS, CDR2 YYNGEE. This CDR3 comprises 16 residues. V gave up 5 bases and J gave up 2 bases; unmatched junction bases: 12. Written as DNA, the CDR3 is TGTGCCAGCAGTCGTCTGGGACAGCCCTCAAACTATGGCTACACCTTC. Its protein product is CASSRLGQPSNYGYTF.

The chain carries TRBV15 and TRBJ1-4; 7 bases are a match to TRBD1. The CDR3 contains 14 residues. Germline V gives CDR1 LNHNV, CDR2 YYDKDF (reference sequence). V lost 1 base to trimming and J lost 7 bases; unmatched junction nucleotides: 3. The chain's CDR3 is CATSRVGGGEKLFF. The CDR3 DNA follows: TGTGCCACCAGCAGAGTAGGGGGCGGTGAAAAACTGTTTTTT.

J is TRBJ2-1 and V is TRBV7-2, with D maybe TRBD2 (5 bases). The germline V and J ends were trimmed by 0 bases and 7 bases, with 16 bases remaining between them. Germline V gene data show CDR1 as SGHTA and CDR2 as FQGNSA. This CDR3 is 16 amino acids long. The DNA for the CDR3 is TGTGCCAGCAGCTTAGCCCCACTTTGGACTGGGAATGAGCAGTTCTTC. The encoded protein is CASSLAPLWTGNEQFF. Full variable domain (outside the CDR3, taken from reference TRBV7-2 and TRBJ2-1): GAGVSQSPSNKVTEKGKDVELRCDPISGHTALYWYRQSLGQGLEFLIYFQGNSAPDKSGLPSDRFSAERTGGSVSTLTIQRTQQEDSAVYLCASSLAPLWTGNEQFFGPGTRLTVL.

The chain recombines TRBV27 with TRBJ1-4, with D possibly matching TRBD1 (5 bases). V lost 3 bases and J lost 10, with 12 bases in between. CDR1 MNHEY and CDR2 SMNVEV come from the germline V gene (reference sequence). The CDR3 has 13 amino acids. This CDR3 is CASSLGDRAKLFF. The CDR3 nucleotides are TGTGCCAGCAGTTTGGGGGACCGCGCAAAACTGTTTTTT.

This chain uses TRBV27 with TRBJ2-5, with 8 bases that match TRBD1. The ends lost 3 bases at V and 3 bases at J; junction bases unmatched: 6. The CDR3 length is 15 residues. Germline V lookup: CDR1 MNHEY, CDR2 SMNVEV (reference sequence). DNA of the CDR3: TGTGCCAGCAGTTTGACAGGGGATTGGGAAGAGACCCAGTACTTC. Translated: CASSLTGDWEETQYF.

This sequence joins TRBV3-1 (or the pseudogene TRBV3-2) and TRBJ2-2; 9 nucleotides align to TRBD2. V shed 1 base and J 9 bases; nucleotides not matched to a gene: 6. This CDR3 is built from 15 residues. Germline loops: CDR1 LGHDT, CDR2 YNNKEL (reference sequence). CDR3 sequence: CASSQGASGTRELFF. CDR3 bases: TGTGCCAGCAGCCAAGGGGCTAGCGGGACCCGGGAGCTGTTTTTT.

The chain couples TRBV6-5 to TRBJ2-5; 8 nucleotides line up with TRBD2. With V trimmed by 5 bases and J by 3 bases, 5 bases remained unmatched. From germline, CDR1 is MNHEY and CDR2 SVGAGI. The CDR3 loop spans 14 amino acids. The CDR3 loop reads CASSSGGVKETQYF. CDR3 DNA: TGTGCCAGCAGTAGCGGGGGAGTTAAAGAGACCCAGTACTTC.

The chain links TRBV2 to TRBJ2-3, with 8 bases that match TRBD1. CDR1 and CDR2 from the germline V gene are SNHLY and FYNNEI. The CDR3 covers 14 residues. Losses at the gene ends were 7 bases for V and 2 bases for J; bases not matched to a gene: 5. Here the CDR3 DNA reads TGTGCCAGCAAAGGACAGGGAGCCACAGATACGCAGTATTTT. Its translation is CASKGQGATDTQYF.

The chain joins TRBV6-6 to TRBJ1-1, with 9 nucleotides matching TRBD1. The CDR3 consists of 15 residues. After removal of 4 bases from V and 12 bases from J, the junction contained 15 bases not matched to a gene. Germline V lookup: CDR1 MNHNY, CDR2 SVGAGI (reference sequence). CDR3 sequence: CASSSYTGGAIDSFF. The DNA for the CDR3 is TGTGCCAGCAGTTCTTACACAGGGGGCGCTATCGATTCTTTCTTT.

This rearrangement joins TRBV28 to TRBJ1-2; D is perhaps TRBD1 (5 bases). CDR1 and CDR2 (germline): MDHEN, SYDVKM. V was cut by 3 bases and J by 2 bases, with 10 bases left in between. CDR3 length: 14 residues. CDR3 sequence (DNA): TGTGCCAGCAGTTTTTTGGGACGGAACTATGGCTACACCTTC. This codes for CASSFLGRNYGYTF.

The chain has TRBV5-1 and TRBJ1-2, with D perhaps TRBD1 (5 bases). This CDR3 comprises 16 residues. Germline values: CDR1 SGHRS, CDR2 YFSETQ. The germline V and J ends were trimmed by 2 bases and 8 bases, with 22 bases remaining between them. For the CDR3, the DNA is TGCGCCAGCAGCTTCATCCCGGGGGACGGCTGGGGAGGCTACACCTTC. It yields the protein CASSFIPGDGWGGYTF.

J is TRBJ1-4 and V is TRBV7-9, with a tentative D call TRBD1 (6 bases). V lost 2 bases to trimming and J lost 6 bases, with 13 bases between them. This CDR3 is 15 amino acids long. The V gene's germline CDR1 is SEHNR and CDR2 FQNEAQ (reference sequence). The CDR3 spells CASSLLQGLDEKLFF. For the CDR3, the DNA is TGTGCCAGCAGCTTACTCCAGGGGTTGGATGAAAAACTGTTTTTT.

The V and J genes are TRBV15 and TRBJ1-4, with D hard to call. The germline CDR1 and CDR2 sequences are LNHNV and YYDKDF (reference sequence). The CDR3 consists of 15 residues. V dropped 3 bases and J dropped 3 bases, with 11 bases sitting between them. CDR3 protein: CATSREASPNEKLFF. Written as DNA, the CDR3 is TGTGCCACCAGCAGGGAGGCAAGCCCTAATGAAAAACTGTTTTTT.

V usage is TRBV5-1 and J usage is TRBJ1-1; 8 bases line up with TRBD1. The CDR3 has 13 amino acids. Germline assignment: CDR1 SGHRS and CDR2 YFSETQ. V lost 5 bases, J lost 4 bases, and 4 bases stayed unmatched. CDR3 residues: CASRDRDPTEAFF. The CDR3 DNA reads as TGCGCCAGCAGGGACAGGGACCCCACTGAAGCTTTCTTT. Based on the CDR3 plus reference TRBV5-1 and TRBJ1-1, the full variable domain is KAGVTQTPRYLIKTRGQQVTLSCSPISGHRSVSWYQQTPGQGLQFLFEYFSETQRNKGNFPGRFSGRQFSNSRSEMNVSTLELGDSALYLCASRDRDPTEAFFGQGTRLTVV.

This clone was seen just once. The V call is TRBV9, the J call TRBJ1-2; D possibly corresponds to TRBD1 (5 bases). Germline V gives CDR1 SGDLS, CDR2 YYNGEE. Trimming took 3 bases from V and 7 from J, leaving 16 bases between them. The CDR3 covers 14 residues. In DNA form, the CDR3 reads TGTGCCAGCAGCGCGGGACGGCCTTTTGTTGGCTACACCTTC. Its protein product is CASSAGRPFVGYTF.

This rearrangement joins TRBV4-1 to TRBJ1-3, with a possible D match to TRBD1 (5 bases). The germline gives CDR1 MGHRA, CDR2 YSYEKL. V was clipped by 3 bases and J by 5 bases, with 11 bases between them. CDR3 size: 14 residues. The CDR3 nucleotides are TGCGCCAGCAGCCACTCCGGGACCCGAAACACCATATATTTT. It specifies CASSHSGTRNTIYF.

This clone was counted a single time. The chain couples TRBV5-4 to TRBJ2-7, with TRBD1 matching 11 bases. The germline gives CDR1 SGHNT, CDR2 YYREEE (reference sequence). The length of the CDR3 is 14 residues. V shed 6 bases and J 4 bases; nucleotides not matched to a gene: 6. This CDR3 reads CASTRTGGSYEQYF. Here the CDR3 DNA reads TGTGCCAGCACCAGGACAGGGGGCTCTTACGAGCAGTACTTC.

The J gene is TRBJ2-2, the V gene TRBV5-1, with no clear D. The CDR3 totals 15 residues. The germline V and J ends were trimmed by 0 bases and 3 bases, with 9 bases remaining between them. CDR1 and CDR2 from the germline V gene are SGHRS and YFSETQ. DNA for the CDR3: TGCGCCAGCAGCTTGGTCCCACCTGACACCGGGGAGCTGTTTTTT. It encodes CASSLVPPDTGELFF.

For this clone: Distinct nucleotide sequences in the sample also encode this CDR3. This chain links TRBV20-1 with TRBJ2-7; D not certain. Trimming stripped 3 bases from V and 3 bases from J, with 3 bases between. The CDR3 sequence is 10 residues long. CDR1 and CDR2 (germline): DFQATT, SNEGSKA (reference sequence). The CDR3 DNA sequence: TGCAGTGCTAGTAACTACGAGCAGTACTTC. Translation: CSASNYEQYF.

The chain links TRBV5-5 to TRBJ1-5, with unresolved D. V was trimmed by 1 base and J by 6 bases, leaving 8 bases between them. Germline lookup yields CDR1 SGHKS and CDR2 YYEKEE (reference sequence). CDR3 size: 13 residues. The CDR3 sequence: CASSLLRGQPQHF. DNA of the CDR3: TGTGCCAGCAGCTTGCTCCGGGGTCAGCCCCAGCATTTT.

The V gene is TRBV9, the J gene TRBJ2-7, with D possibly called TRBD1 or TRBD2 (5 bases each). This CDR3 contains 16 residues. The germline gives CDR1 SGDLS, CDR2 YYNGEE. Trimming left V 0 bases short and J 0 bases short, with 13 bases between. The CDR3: CASSVEDSGSSYEQYF. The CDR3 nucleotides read TGTGCCAGCAGCGTAGAAGACTCAGGGAGCTCCTACGAGCAGTACTTC. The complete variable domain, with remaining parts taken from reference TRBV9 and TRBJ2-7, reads DSGVTQTPKHLITATGQRVTLRCSPRSGDLSVYWYQQSLDQGLQFLIQYYNGEERAKGNILERFSAQQFPDLHSELNLSSLELGDSALYFCASSVEDSGSSYEQYFGPGTRLTVT.